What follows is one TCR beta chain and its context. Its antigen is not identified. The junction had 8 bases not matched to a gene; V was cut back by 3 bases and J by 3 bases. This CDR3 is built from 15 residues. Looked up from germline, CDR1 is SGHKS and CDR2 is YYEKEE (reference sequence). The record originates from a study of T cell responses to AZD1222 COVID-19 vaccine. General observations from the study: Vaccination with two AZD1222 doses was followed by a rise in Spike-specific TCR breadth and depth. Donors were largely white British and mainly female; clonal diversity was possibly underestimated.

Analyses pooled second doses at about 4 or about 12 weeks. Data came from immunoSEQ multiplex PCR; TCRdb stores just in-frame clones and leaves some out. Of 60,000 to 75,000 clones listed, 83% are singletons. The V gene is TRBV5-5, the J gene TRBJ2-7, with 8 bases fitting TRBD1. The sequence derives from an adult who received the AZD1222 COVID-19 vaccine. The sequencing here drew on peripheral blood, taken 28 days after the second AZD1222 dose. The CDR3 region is CASSWSGTGFYEQYF. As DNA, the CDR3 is TGTGCCAGCAGCTGGTCCGGGACAGGATTCTACGAGCAGTACTTC.